The clone carrying this T cell receptor beta chain showed up just a few times. Its antigen is unidentified. These data are taken from a study of response to subunit inactivated influenza vaccine. Overall study results and limits: Seasonal influenza vaccination, on each occasion, was suggested by the authors to recruit few new T cells.

In germline, CDR1 is KGHSH, CDR2 LQKENI. The V and J ends lost 3 bases and 7 bases respectively, with 10 bases between them. CDR3 length equals 13 residues. TCRdb analysed the RT-PCR reads with MiXCR anew, one entry per CDR3 protein. The table includes about 480,000 distinct CDR3 sequences, 10% to 15% detected once. This clonotype was obtained from a man between 45 and 60 years old who received an inactivated influenza vaccine. J is TRBJ2-1 and V is TRBV18, with D unclear. The input for sequencing was PBMCs from blood, taken more than 35 days after vaccination. The CDR3: CASSPPSGNEQFF. CDR3 coding DNA: TGTGCCAGCTCACCCCCCTCTGGGAATGAGCAGTTCTTC.